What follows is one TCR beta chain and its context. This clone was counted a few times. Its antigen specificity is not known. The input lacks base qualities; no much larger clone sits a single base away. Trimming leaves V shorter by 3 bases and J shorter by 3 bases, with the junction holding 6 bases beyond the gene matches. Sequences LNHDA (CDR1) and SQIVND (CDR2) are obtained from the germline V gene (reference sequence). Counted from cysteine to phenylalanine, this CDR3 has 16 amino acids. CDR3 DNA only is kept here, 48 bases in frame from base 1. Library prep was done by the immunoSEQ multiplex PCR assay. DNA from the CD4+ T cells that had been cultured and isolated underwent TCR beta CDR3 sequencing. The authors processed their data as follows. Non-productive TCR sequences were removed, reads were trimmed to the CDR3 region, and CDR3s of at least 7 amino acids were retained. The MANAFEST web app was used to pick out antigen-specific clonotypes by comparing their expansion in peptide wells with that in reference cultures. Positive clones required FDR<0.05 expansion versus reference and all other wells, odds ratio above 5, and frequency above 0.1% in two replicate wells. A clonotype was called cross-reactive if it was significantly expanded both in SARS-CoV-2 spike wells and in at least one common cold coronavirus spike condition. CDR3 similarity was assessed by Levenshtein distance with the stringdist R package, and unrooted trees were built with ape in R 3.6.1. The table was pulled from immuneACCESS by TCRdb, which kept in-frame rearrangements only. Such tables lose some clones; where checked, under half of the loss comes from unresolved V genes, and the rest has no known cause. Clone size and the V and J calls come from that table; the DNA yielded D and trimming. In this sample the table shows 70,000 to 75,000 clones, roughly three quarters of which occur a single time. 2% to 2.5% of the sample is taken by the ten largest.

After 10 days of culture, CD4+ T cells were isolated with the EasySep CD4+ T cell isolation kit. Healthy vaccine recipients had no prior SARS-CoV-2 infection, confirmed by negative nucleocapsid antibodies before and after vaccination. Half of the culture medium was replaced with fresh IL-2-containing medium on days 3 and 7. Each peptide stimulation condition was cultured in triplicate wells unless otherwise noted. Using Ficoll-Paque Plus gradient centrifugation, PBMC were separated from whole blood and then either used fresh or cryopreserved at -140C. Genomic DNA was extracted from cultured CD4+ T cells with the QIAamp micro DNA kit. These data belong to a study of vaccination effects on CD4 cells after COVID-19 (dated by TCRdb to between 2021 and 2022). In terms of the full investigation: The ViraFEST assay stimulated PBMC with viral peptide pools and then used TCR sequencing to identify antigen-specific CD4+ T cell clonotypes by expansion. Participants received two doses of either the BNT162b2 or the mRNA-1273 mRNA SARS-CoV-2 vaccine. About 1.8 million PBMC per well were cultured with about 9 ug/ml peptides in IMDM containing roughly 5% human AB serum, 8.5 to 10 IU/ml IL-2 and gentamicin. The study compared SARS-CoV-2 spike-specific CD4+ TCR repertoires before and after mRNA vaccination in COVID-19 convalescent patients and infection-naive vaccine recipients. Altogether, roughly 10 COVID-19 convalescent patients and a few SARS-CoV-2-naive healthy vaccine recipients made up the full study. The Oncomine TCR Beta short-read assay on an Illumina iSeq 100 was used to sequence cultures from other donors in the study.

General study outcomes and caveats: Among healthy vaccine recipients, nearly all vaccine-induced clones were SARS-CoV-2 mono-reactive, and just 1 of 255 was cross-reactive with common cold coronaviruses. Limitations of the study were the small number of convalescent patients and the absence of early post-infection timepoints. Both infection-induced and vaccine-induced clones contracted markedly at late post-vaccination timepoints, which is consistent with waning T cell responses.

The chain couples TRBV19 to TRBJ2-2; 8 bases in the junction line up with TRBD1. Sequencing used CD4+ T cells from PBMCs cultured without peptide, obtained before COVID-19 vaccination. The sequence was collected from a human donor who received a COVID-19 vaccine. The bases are TGTGCCAGTAGTATCACCGACAGGGGCGACACCGGGGAGCTGTTTTTT. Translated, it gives CASSITDRGDTGELFF.